This T cell receptor beta chain stems from a study of cytomegalovirus exposure and HLA in healthy donors. Primers included in the PCR were 60 Vbeta and 13 Jbeta primers. Profiled with immunoSEQ multiplex PCR; TCRdb holds only in-frame clones, not every one. This listing includes more than 100,000 clones. J was trimmed by 2 bases and V by 2 bases; bases with no gene match: 2. CDR1 is MDHEN and CDR2 is SYDVKM in the germline V gene. The CDR3 has 14 amino acids. The sequencing sample was made of PBMCs. The receptor was derived from a woman aged 40 to 50 in good health and CMV-seronegative. V is TRBV28 and J is TRBJ1-1, with 7 bases lining up with TRBD1. The CDR3 DNA sequence: TGTGCCAGCAGTTTAAGGGACAGAAACACTGAAGCTTTCTTT. It codes for CASSLRDRNTEAFF.